Below are 28 T cell receptor beta chains sequenced from a single sample in a study of blood T cell repertoires in COVID-19 (dated by TCRdb to 2018 to 2020). Receptor amplification or capture employed the immunoSEQ multiplex PCR assay. This immuneACCESS table, as held by TCRdb, lists in-frame sequences with V and J called but not all clones. Of the missing ones, under half trace to an unresolved V gene in checked studies; the others have no known cause. The sample table shows tens of thousands of clones, and around nine tenths are seen once. About 9.3% of the sample is in the top ten clones. The sample was peripheral blood. Receptors originate from a man between 60 and 75 years old with active COVID-19.

The rearrangement links TRBV7-6 to TRBJ2-7; 13 bases are a match to TRBD2. The CDR3 is 18 residues long. The germline V gene has CDR1 SGHVS and CDR2 FNYEAQ. V shed 2 bases, J shed 2 bases, and the junction held 9 bases outside the gene matches. The CDR3 spells CASSLKGTSGTTTYEQYF. The CDR3 DNA reads TGTGCCAGCAGCTTAAAGGGGACTAGCGGGACCACCACCTACGAGCAGTACTTC.

The rearrangement uses TRBV29-1 and TRBJ2-2, with 12 positions matching TRBD2. J gave up 7 bases and V 7 bases, and 1 base lay outside the gene matches. Germline lookup yields CDR1 SQVTM and CDR2 ANQGSEA. CDR3 length: 12 residues. CDR3 loop: CSAGLAGGELFF. In nucleotides, the CDR3 is TGCAGCGCGGGACTAGCGGGCGGGGAGCTGTTTTTT.

The chain employs TRBV6-5 and TRBJ1-2, with D unclear. Trimming left V 8 bases short and J 5 bases short, with 15 bases between. Germline CDR1 MNHEY, CDR2 SVGAGI. The CDR3 spans 13 residues. This CDR3 is CASPSVTGYGYTF. The CDR3 DNA follows: TGTGCCAGCCCGTCAGTGACGGGATATGGCTACACCTTC.

CDR3 nucleotides: TGTGCCAGCAGTTTTGGGACAGGGGGTACAGATACGCAGTATTTT. It yields the protein CASSFGTGGTDTQYF. The gene calls are TRBV27 and TRBJ2-3, with 11 bases that match TRBD1. Germline assignment: CDR1 MNHEY and CDR2 SMNVEV (reference sequence). The length of the CDR3 is 15 residues. The ends lost 3 bases at V and 3 bases at J; junction bases unmatched: 2.

The chain has TRBV5-6 and TRBJ2-1; 10 bases fit TRBD1. The germline V gene encodes CDR1 SGHDT and CDR2 YYEEEE. The CDR3 runs 16 residues. V dropped 5 bases and J dropped 4; count of bases not matched to a gene: 9. CDR3 protein: CASRTYWDRGYNEQFF. CDR3 in DNA: TGTGCCAGCAGGACCTACTGGGACAGGGGATACAATGAGCAGTTCTTC.

The genes are TRBV5-8 and TRBJ2-1, with 13 bases matching TRBD2. Germline values: CDR1 SGHTS, CDR2 YDEGEE. With 2 bases clipped from V and 6 bases from J, the junction kept 8 bases outside the gene matches. This CDR3 has 17 residues. CDR3 bases: TGTGCCAGCAGCTTAGACCTCGGACTAGCGGGAGCCAATGAGCAGTTCTTC. It yields the protein CASSLDLGLAGANEQFF.

This clone was found once. The V and J genes are TRBV7-9 and TRBJ1-2, with D perhaps matching TRBD1 (6 bases). The length of the CDR3 is 16 residues. The V gene's germline CDR1 is SEHNR and CDR2 FQNEAQ (reference sequence). V was cut by 4 bases and J by 2 bases, with 17 bases left in between. CDR3 nucleotides: TGTGCCAGCAGCTCTTTGGATACAGGGCCCAACTATGGCTACACCTTC. It is translated as CASSSLDTGPNYGYTF. Together with reference TRBV7-9 and TRBJ1-2, the CDR3 gives the full variable domain: DTGVSQNPRHKITKRGQNVTFRCDPISEHNRLYWYRQTLGQGPEFLTYFQNEAQLEKSRLLSDRFSAERPKGSFSTLEIQRTEQGDSAMYLCASSSLDTGPNYGYTFGSGTRLTVV.

This chain joins TRBV7-8 and TRBJ2-7; D remains ambiguous. Trimming took 1 base from V and 2 from J, leaving 9 bases between them. The CDR3 consists of 14 residues. The germline V gene encodes CDR1 SGHVS and CDR2 FQNEAQ. The CDR3 DNA is TGTGCCAGCAGCTTAGGTCGAGCCACCTACGAGCAGTACTTC. This codes for CASSLGRATYEQYF.

The genes are TRBV5-1 and TRBJ1-4, with 8 bases identical to TRBD1. CDR1 is SGHRS, CDR2 YFSETQ, per germline. With V trimmed by 4 bases and J by 8 bases, 7 bases remained unmatched. The CDR3 covers 14 residues. In DNA, the CDR3 is TGCGCCAGCAGCCCGGGACAGGCCGGGGAAAAACTGTTTTTT. This translates into CASSPGQAGEKLFF.

This sequence joins TRBV4-1 and TRBJ1-3; D is uncertain. The V end was cut by 6 bases, the J end by 0 bases, with 12 bases between. The CDR3 extends over 15 amino acids. Germline V CDR1 and CDR2: MGHRA, YSYEKL. The CDR3 spells CASRLTESSGNTIYF. CDR3 nucleotides: TGCGCCAGCAGACTCACAGAAAGCTCTGGAAACACCATATATTTT.

This clone was observed once. The genes are TRBV28 and TRBJ1-1; TRBD1 might be the D (5 bases). The CDR3 consists of 14 residues. V gave up 3 bases and J gave up 1 base, with 9 bases separating them. Per germline, CDR1 MDHEN and CDR2 SYDVKM. CDR3 DNA: TGTGCCAGCAGTTTGCGACAGAGGAACACTGAAGCTTTCTTT. Translation gives CASSLRQRNTEAFF.

The chain has TRBV5-1 and TRBJ2-7; possible D gene TRBD1, 6 bases. V was clipped by 0 bases and J by 7 bases, with 14 bases between them. CDR1 SGHRS and CDR2 YFSETQ come from the germline V gene. This CDR3 is 14 amino acids long. The CDR3 coding sequence is TGCGCCAGCAGCTTGGAAGGGGGAGAGGATGAGCAGTACTTC. The encoded protein is CASSLEGGEDEQYF.

The chain uses TRBV3-1 (or the pseudogene TRBV3-2) and TRBJ2-1; a possible D gene is TRBD2 (7 bases). V lost 3 bases and J lost 4, with 13 bases in between. Per germline, CDR1 LGHDT and CDR2 YNNKEL (reference sequence). The CDR3 totals 15 residues. The CDR3 here is CASSQGAGVYNEQFF. The CDR3 region has the DNA TGTGCCAGCAGCCAGGGGGCGGGAGTTTACAATGAGCAGTTCTTC.

Here the CDR3 DNA reads TGTGCCAGCAGTTATGCGGGACTAGCGGGAGACAATGAGCAGTTCTTC. It is translated as CASSYAGLAGDNEQFF. The chain joins TRBV6-5 to TRBJ2-1, with TRBD2 matching 14 bases. The germline V gene encodes CDR1 MNHEY and CDR2 SVGAGI. This CDR3 region has 16 residues. The trim removed 3 bases at V and 5 bases at J, leaving 3 bases unmatched.

The rearrangement uses TRBV2 and TRBJ2-3, with D possibly being TRBD1 (6 bases). Between the trimmed V and J ends, which lost 6 bases and 4 bases, there was a span of 17 bases. This CDR3 spans 15 amino acids. Germline V gene lookup returns CDR1 SNHLY and CDR2 FYNNEI. The CDR3 DNA sequence: TGTGCCAGCAGCGTCAGCACCAAGGGGGCAGATACGCAGTATTTT. This codes for CASSVSTKGADTQYF.

V is TRBV19 and J is TRBJ2-7; 10 bases match TRBD2. The CDR3 has 14 amino acids. Germline loops: CDR1 LNHDA, CDR2 SQIVND (reference sequence). Unmatched junction bases numbered 2, after V lost 3 bases and J lost 3 bases. The CDR3 bases are TGTGCCAGTAGTATTTTAGCGGGAGGCTACGAGCAGTACTTC. Translation gives CASSILAGGYEQYF.

The CDR3 coding sequence is TGTGCCAGCAGTTATCTCGGACAGGGAAACACCATATATTTT. This codes for CASSYLGQGNTIYF. The chain joins TRBV6-2 or TRBV6-3 to TRBJ1-3; tentatively, D is TRBD1 (6 bases). CDR1 is MNHEY and CDR2 is SVGEGT in the germline V gene. The CDR3 has 14 amino acids. Trimming cost V 3 bases and J 4 bases, with 10 bases left between them.

The J gene is TRBJ2-3, the V gene TRBV9; 7 positions agree with TRBD1. Germline V lookup: CDR1 SGDLS, CDR2 YYNGEE. J gave up 2 bases and V 6 bases, and 12 bases lay outside the gene matches. The CDR3 consists of 16 residues. CDR3 nucleotides: TGTGCCAGCACCCCCAGGGGGTGGGGTTCCACAGATACGCAGTATTTT. Protein product: CASTPRGWGSTDTQYF. The full variable domain, with the rest looked up from reference TRBV9 and TRBJ2-3, is DSGVTQTPKHLITATGQRVTLRCSPRSGDLSVYWYQQSLDQGLQFLIQYYNGEERAKGNILERFSAQQFPDLHSELNLSSLELGDSALYFCASTPRGWGSTDTQYFGPGTRLTVL.

The chain uses TRBV5-5 and TRBJ2-3, with a weak D call TRBD2 (5 bases). V gave up 2 bases and J gave up 4 bases, with 8 bases separating them. This CDR3 is 13 amino acids long. Germline V gene data show CDR1 as SGHKS and CDR2 as YYEKEE (reference sequence). CDR3 protein: CASSLLGSDTQYF. CDR3 coding DNA: TGTGCCAGCAGCTTACTAGGATCAGATACGCAGTATTTT.

The chain uses TRBV19 and TRBJ1-4, with 7 bases identical to TRBD1. In germline, CDR1 is LNHDA, CDR2 SQIVND (reference sequence). Trimming took 6 bases from V and 7 from J; bases not matched to a gene: 5. The CDR3 loop spans 13 amino acids. Here the CDR3 DNA reads TGTGCCAGTAGAGAGGGGGCTGGTGAAAAACTGTTTTTT. It is translated as CASREGAGEKLFF.

CDR3: CASSPGLAGSFEQYF. CDR3 in DNA: TGTGCCAGCAGCCCCGGACTAGCGGGATCATTCGAGCAGTACTTC. The chain has TRBV11-2 and TRBJ2-7, with 12 bases identical to TRBD2. Per germline, CDR1 SGHAT and CDR2 FQNNGV. Trimming cost V 5 bases and J 6 bases; bases outside gene matches: 8. The CDR3 length is 15 residues.

The chain joins TRBV2 to TRBJ2-7; possibly TRBD2 for D (5 bases). Germline assignment: CDR1 SNHLY and CDR2 FYNNEI. The V end was cut by 7 bases, the J end by 6 bases, with 19 bases between. This CDR3 is built from 14 residues. CDR3 amino acids: CASNQRTARLEQYF. CDR3 DNA sequence: TGTGCCAGCAACCAGCGGACCGCGAGGCTCGAGCAGTACTTC.

This chain links TRBV6-2 or TRBV6-3 with TRBJ2-7; TRBD2 aligns across 12 bases. V lost 5 bases, J lost 2 bases, and 4 bases stayed unmatched. CDR1 is MNHEY and CDR2 is SVGEGT in the germline V gene. This CDR3 contains 15 residues. CDR3 DNA sequence: TGTGCCAGCAGTATACTAGCGGGAGGCCCCTACGAGCAGTACTTC. This encodes CASSILAGGPYEQYF.

This sequence joins TRBV3-1 (or the pseudogene TRBV3-2) and TRBJ1-1, with 7 bases aligning to TRBD1. Per the germline V gene, CDR1 is LGHDT and CDR2 is YNNKEL (reference sequence). The CDR3 contains 16 residues. V lost 4 bases and J lost 2; bases outside the gene matches: 10. CDR3 sequence reads: CASSPRQGRGNTEAFF. The CDR3 coding sequence is TGTGCCAGCAGCCCCCGACAGGGTCGGGGAAACACTGAAGCTTTCTTT.

The gene calls are TRBV11-2 and TRBJ2-2, with D hard to call. Trimming shortened V by 8 bases and J by 2 bases, and 6 bases separated the two germline ends. In germline, CDR1 is SGHAT, CDR2 FQNNGV. This CDR3 has 12 residues. The CDR3 region has the DNA TGTGCCAGCGGCTCAAACACCGGGGAGCTGTTTTTT. It specifies CASGSNTGELFF.

The gene calls are TRBV3-1 (or the pseudogene TRBV3-2) and TRBJ2-4; D possibly corresponds to TRBD1 (7 bases). The V end lost 3 bases, the J end lost 9 bases, and 15 bases lay between the germline ends. This CDR3 spans 14 amino acids. The V gene's germline CDR1 is LGHDT and CDR2 YNNKEL (reference sequence). The CDR3 here is CASSQTGTGAIQYF. CDR3 coding DNA: TGTGCCAGCAGCCAGACAGGGACGGGGGCCATTCAGTACTTC.

The J gene is TRBJ2-4, the V gene TRBV28; a possible D gene is TRBD2 (6 bases). Trimming took off 0 bases at V and 3 bases at J, with 9 bases between the two ends. This CDR3 comprises 15 residues. Germline-derived CDR1 and CDR2 are MDHEN and SYDVKM. CDR3 sequence reads: CASSLWSGGKNIQYF. CDR3 nucleotides: TGTGCCAGCAGTTTATGGTCCGGGGGCAAAAACATTCAGTACTTC.

The chain recombines TRBV9 with TRBJ2-5, with TRBD2 as a possible D gene (5 bases). This CDR3 is 15 amino acids long. CDR1 is SGDLS and CDR2 is YYNGEE in the germline V gene. The germline V and J ends were trimmed by 3 bases and 7 bases, with 19 bases remaining between them. The CDR3 sequence: CASSGHSGRAATQYF. In nucleotides, the CDR3 is TGTGCCAGCAGCGGACACTCCGGGCGGGCGGCGACCCAGTACTTC.